Shown below are 21 T cell receptor beta chains from a single sample sequenced in a study of blood T cell repertoires in COVID-19. Using immunoSEQ multiplex PCR, the repertoire was profiled, and TCRdb retains in-frame clones only, with some absent. Altogether tens of thousands of clones are present, around 74% being singletons, with the ten largest covering about 15%. Sequencing input: peripheral blood. All receptors derive from a man in his sixties with COVID-19, enrolled during active disease.

The chain has TRBV2 and TRBJ2-7; no clear D. Germline CDR1 and CDR2: SNHLY and FYNNEI. The CDR3 contains 14 residues. Trimming stripped 4 bases from V and 2 bases from J, with 12 bases between. This chain's CDR3 is CASSAPSYPYEQYF. The DNA for the CDR3 is TGTGCCAGCAGTGCCCCCTCCTACCCCTACGAGCAGTACTTC. Variable domain in full (rest from reference TRBV2 and TRBJ2-7): EPEVTQTPSHQVTQMGQEVILRCVPISNHLYFYWYRQILGQKVEFLVSFYNNEISEKSEIFDDQFSVERPDGSNFTLKIRSTKLEDSAMYFCASSAPSYPYEQYFGPGTRLTVT.

The chain links TRBV5-5 to TRBJ2-1; 7 positions match TRBD1. Per germline, CDR1 SGHKS and CDR2 YYEKEE (reference sequence). The junction had 11 bases not matched to a gene; V was cut back by 3 bases and J by 8 bases. The CDR3 consists of 15 residues. In DNA form, the CDR3 reads TGTGCCAGCAGCTCCACAGGGGTTTTTCTTTATGAGCAGTTCTTC. It is translated as CASSSTGVFLYEQFF.

This chain links TRBV7-9 with TRBJ1-2; 7 bases are a match to TRBD1. Germline assignment: CDR1 SEHNR and CDR2 FQNEAQ (reference sequence). CDR3 length: 14 residues. Trimming cost V 1 base and J 6 bases; bases outside gene matches: 5. The CDR3, as DNA: TGTGCCAGCAGCTTAGTCGAGGGGGCAAATGGCTACACCTTC. Amino acid sequence: CASSLVEGANGYTF.

This clone turned up a few times. J is TRBJ1-2 and V is TRBV28; D perhaps matches TRBD1 (5 bases). The V end was cut by 2 bases, the J end by 8 bases, with 12 bases between. The germline V gene encodes CDR1 MDHEN and CDR2 SYDVKM. The CDR3 extends over 13 amino acids. The CDR3 bases are TGTGCCAGCAGTTTAAACAGGCAAGGGGGCTACACCTTC. This gives the protein CASSLNRQGGYTF.

A few counts support this clone. This rearrangement joins TRBV2 to TRBJ1-6; 8 bases match TRBD1. CDR1 is SNHLY and CDR2 is FYNNEI in the germline V gene. V was pared by 7 bases and J by 7 bases, with 3 bases of the junction left unmatched. This CDR3 has 13 amino acids. The CDR3 here is CASKRTGNSPLHF. CDR3 nucleotide sequence: TGTGCCAGCAAACGGACAGGGAATTCACCCCTCCACTTT.

Only a few counts were recorded for this clone. The rearrangement joins TRBV11-3 to TRBJ2-3, with D uncertain. This CDR3 region has 12 residues. V was clipped by 0 bases and J by 8 bases, with 6 bases between them. Looked up from germline, CDR1 is SGHNT and CDR2 is YENEEA. Here the CDR3 DNA reads TGTGCCAGCAGCTTAGACGGTGGTACGCAGTATTTT. It yields the protein CASSLDGGTQYF.

The rearrangement joins TRBV6-1 to TRBJ2-7; D possibly corresponds to TRBD2 (5 bases). There are 14 residues in the CDR3. V was clipped by 6 bases and J by 4 bases, with 16 bases between them. Germline V gene data show CDR1 as MNHNS and CDR2 as SASEGT. CDR3 loop: CASSGGPRIYEQYF. CDR3 in DNA: TGTGCCAGCAGCGGCGGGCCACGGATTTACGAGCAGTACTTC.

The chain has TRBV15 and TRBJ1-5; TRBD1 is a possible D gene (6 bases). This CDR3 contains 15 residues. In germline, CDR1 is LNHNV, CDR2 YYDKDF (reference sequence). Trimming removed 5 bases at V and 4 bases at J, with 15 bases between. The CDR3, as DNA: TGTGCCACCAGCGGTCCGGGACACCCAAATCAGCCCCAGCATTTT. Residues: CATSGPGHPNQPQHF.

The genes are TRBV6-5 and TRBJ2-1, with D maybe TRBD1 (5 bases). With 2 bases removed from V and 8 bases from J, the gap between germline ends came to 10 bases. This CDR3 region has 13 residues. Germline loops: CDR1 MNHEY, CDR2 SVGAGI. The CDR3 coding sequence is TGTGCCAGCAGTTACCCCCTGGGGCATGAGCAGTTCTTC. As protein: CASSYPLGHEQFF.

V gene TRBV9 combines with J gene TRBJ2-5; D remains ambiguous. CDR3 length: 13 residues. Trimming removed 2 bases from V and 1 base from J, with 6 bases in between. Germline-derived CDR1 and CDR2 are SGDLS and YYNGEE. The CDR3 DNA is TGTGCCAGCAGCGTGCGTCCCCAAGAGACCCAGTACTTC. Translation: CASSVRPQETQYF.

The chain carries TRBV10-3 and TRBJ2-4, with a weak D call TRBD2 (5 bases). The germline CDR1 and CDR2 sequences are ENHRY and SYGVKD. Trimming took off 3 bases at V and 7 bases at J, with 7 bases between the two ends. The CDR3 covers 12 residues. CDR3: CAISDPGNIQYF. DNA of the CDR3: TGTGCCATCAGTGATCCGGGGAACATTCAGTACTTC.

The chain combines TRBV27 with TRBJ2-1; 7 bases align to TRBD1. CDR1 and CDR2 from the germline V gene are MNHEY and SMNVEV (reference sequence). The CDR3 is made up of 15 amino acids. Trimming took 4 bases from V and 9 from J; bases not matched to a gene: 12. The CDR3 loop is CASSSTNRGSGEQFF. The DNA of the CDR3 is TGTGCCAGCAGTTCGACTAACAGGGGTTCGGGTGAGCAGTTCTTC.

This clone was detected only a few times. CDR3 amino acids: CASSFSTGGNGNTIYF. DNA for the CDR3: TGTGCCAGCAGTTTTAGCACAGGGGGTAATGGAAACACCATATATTTT. The chain recombines TRBV28 with TRBJ1-3, with TRBD1 matching over 8 bases. CDR3 length: 16 amino acids. Losses at the gene ends were 3 bases for V and 3 bases for J; bases not matched to a gene: 7. From germline, CDR1 is MDHEN and CDR2 SYDVKM.

The V call is TRBV11-3, the J call TRBJ2-7; the D gene is possibly TRBD1 (5 bases). The germline V gene has CDR1 SGHNT and CDR2 YENEEA. CDR3 length: 11 amino acids. V lost 6 bases and J lost 6, with 9 bases in between. The CDR3 region has the DNA TGTGCCAGCAGGAATAGGGGCGAGCAGTACTTC. The encoded protein is CASRNRGEQYF.

The J gene is TRBJ2-1, the V gene TRBV10-3; the match to TRBD2 covers 8 bases. V dropped 7 bases and J dropped 12; count of bases not matched to a gene: 17. The CDR3 is made up of 15 amino acids. From germline, CDR1 is ENHRY and CDR2 SYGVKD. The chain's CDR3 is CAIKTDGRGGAPQFF. The CDR3 bases are TGTGCCATCAAGACTGATGGTCGGGGGGGGGCCCCGCAGTTCTTC.

This clone was counted between two and nine times. The J gene is TRBJ2-2, the V gene TRBV7-2; possibly TRBD1 for D (5 bases). Germline CDR1 reads SGHTA; CDR2 reads FQGNSA. The CDR3 is made up of 12 amino acids. V lost 5 bases and J lost 7, with 8 bases in between. CDR3 in amino acids: CASSHRNGELFF. The CDR3 nucleotides read TGTGCCAGCAGCCACAGGAACGGGGAGCTGTTTTTT.

The chain combines TRBV11-2 with TRBJ1-2, with a tentative D call TRBD1 (5 bases). The CDR3 has 15 residues. Trimming shortened V by 4 bases and J by 7 bases, and 19 bases separated the two germline ends. In germline, CDR1 is SGHAT, CDR2 FQNNGV. CDR3 in DNA: TGTGCCAGCAGCTCGTCCCGGGCCAGGGCGCGTGGCTACACCTTC. Translation gives CASSSSRARARGYTF. The full variable domain, its missing parts supplied by reference TRBV11-2 and TRBJ1-2, is EAGVAQSPRYKIIEKRQSVAFWCNPISGHATLYWYQQILGQGPKLLIQFQNNGVVDDSQLPKDRFSAERLKGVDSTLKIQPAKLEDSAVYLCASSSSRARARGYTFGSGTRLTVV.

This clone was counted a single time. The rearrangement uses TRBV29-1 and TRBJ2-1; maybe TRBD1 (5 bases). V lost 2 bases and J 9 bases, leaving 8 bases between the germline ends. The CDR3 loop spans 11 amino acids. Germline assignment: CDR1 SQVTM and CDR2 ANQGSEA. CDR3 sequence reads: CSVEQGGEQFF. CDR3 bases: TGCAGCGTTGAACAGGGCGGTGAGCAGTTCTTC.

V gene TRBV10-2 combines with J gene TRBJ1-5; TRBD1 matches at 10 bases. Germline CDR1 is WSHSY and CDR2 is SAAADI. The ends lost 6 bases at V and 7 bases at J; junction bases unmatched: 6. The CDR3 has 14 residues. The CDR3 here is CASRETGGGQPQHF. In nucleotides, the CDR3 is TGCGCCAGCAGAGAGACAGGGGGCGGCCAGCCCCAGCATTTT.

This rearrangement joins TRBV2 to TRBJ1-2; 10 bases line up with TRBD1. J lost 4 bases, V lost 4 bases, and 3 bases had no gene match. This CDR3 is 14 amino acids long. Germline V lookup: CDR1 SNHLY, CDR2 FYNNEI. The CDR3: CASSGQGAIYGYTF. The CDR3 DNA sequence: TGTGCCAGCAGTGGACAGGGGGCTATCTATGGCTACACCTTC.

Only one count was recorded for this clone. At the DNA level, this CDR3 is encoded by other sequences in the same sample as well. The chain carries TRBV19 and TRBJ1-1, with D possibly TRBD1 on 5 matching bases. The CDR3 spans 13 residues. Trimming removed 2 bases at V and 4 bases at J, with 8 bases between. CDR1 LNHDA and CDR2 SQIVND come from the germline V gene (reference sequence). CDR3 sequence reads: CASSIRGGTEAFF. CDR3 DNA: TGTGCCAGTAGTATACGGGGGGGCACTGAAGCTTTCTTT. Full variable domain (missing parts from reference TRBV19 and TRBJ1-1): DGGITQSPKYLFRKEGQNVTLSCEQNLNHDAMYWYRQDPGQGLRLIYYSQIVNDFQKGDIAEGYSVSREKKESFPLTVTSAQKNPTAFYLCASSIRGGTEAFFGQGTRLTVV.